A single sample is the source of the 28 T cell receptor beta chains below, sequenced in a study of control samples from healthy donors and cancer patients. The assay was immunoSEQ multiplex PCR, and TCRdb's table has in-frame clones only and misses some. The sample lists some 120,000 clones, approximately 90% occurring once. Sequenced input: blood. The receptors stem from a woman between 18 and 29 years old in good health.

The chain combines TRBV30 with TRBJ1-1, with D maybe TRBD1 (5 bases). The germline CDR1 and CDR2 sequences are GTSNPN and SVGIG (reference sequence). The ends were cut back, 8 bases at V and 8 bases at J, with 15 bases in the middle. This CDR3 is built from 11 residues. For the CDR3, the DNA is TGTGCCGCAACAAGGTGGGGGGAAGCTTTCTTT. Amino acid sequence: CAATRWGEAFF. The full variable domain, with the rest looked up from reference TRBV30 and TRBJ1-1, is SQTIHQWPATLVQPVGSPLSLECTVEGTSNPNLYWYRQAAGRGLQLLFYSVGIGQISSEVPQNLSASRPQDRQFILSSKKLLLSDSGFYLCAATRWGEAFFGQGTRLTVV.

This chain links TRBV7-2 with TRBJ2-2; 7 nucleotides match TRBD1. With 0 bases clipped from V and 3 bases from J, the junction kept 4 bases outside the gene matches. Germline loops: CDR1 SGHTA, CDR2 FQGNSA. The CDR3 covers 16 residues. The CDR3 coding sequence is TGTGCCAGCAGCTTAGCCGACCAGGGGGACACCGGGGAGCTGTTTTTT. Protein: CASSLADQGDTGELFF.

The chain uses TRBV27 and TRBJ1-1; D gene uncertain. In germline, CDR1 is MNHEY, CDR2 SMNVEV (reference sequence). Trimming removed 5 bases from V and 1 base from J, with 8 bases in between. The CDR3 consists of 13 residues. CDR3 sequence: CASSKNRNTEAFF. The CDR3 region has the DNA TGTGCCAGCAGTAAAAACAGGAACACTGAAGCTTTCTTT.

Only one count was recorded for this clone. CDR3 nucleotide sequence: TGCAGCTTCACCGAGGTGGGCACAGATACGCAGTATTTT. This encodes CSFTEVGTDTQYF. The chain employs TRBV29-1 and TRBJ2-3; D not resolved. V gave up 8 bases and J gave up 1 base, with 13 bases separating them. The CDR3 totals 13 residues. Germline CDR1 and CDR2: SQVTM and ANQGSEA.

The DNA of the CDR3 is TGTGCCAGCAGCTTCGGACAAAATCAGCCCCAGCATTTT. It is translated as CASSFGQNQPQHF. The rearrangement links TRBV5-6 to TRBJ1-5; D is possibly TRBD1 (5 bases). V was trimmed by 2 bases and J by 4 bases, leaving 7 bases between them. The CDR3 loop spans 13 amino acids. Per the germline V gene, CDR1 is SGHDT and CDR2 is YYEEEE.

Only a few counts were recorded for this clone. The chain recombines TRBV29-1 with TRBJ1-4, with 7 bases aligning to TRBD1. This CDR3 is built from 15 residues. Trimming removed 4 bases from V and 5 bases from J; junction bases left unmatched: 10. CDR1 SQVTM and CDR2 ANQGSEA come from the germline V gene. The CDR3 loop reads CSVVGIRDSNEKLFF. As DNA, the CDR3 is TGCAGCGTTGTGGGGATAAGGGACAGCAATGAAAAACTGTTTTTT.

V usage is TRBV5-1 and J usage is TRBJ1-4; 7 bases fit TRBD1. The germline V gene encodes CDR1 SGHRS and CDR2 YFSETQ. The CDR3 sequence is 15 residues long. The V segment lost 2 bases and the J segment 4 bases; nucleotides outside the gene matches: 5. The CDR3 DNA is TGCGCCAGCAGCTTACAGGGGAGGGATAATGAAAAACTGTTTTTT. Translating gives CASSLQGRDNEKLFF. Supplemented by reference TRBV5-1 and TRBJ1-4, the full variable domain reads KAGVTQTPRYLIKTRGQQVTLSCSPISGHRSVSWYQQTPGQGLQFLFEYFSETQRNKGNFPGRFSGRQFSNSRSEMNVSTLELGDSALYLCASSLQGRDNEKLFFGSGTQLSVL.

The chain employs TRBV5-1 and TRBJ1-4, with TRBD1 matching 7 bases. Trimming removed 4 bases from V and 2 bases from J; junction bases left unmatched: 14. CDR1 is SGHRS, CDR2 YFSETQ, per germline. CDR3 length: 18 amino acids. The CDR3 is CASSPRLTGIETNEKLFF. CDR3 bases: TGCGCCAGCAGCCCCCGTCTGACAGGGATAGAGACTAATGAAAAACTGTTTTTT.

The V and J genes are TRBV9 and TRBJ2-2; 10 bases line up with TRBD1. With V trimmed by 5 bases and J by 0 bases, 1 base remained unmatched. Looked up from germline, CDR1 is SGDLS and CDR2 is YYNGEE. The CDR3 has 15 amino acids. This CDR3 is CASRGQGANTGELFF. CDR3 bases: TGTGCCAGCAGAGGACAGGGGGCGAACACCGGGGAGCTGTTTTTT.

The genes are TRBV30 and TRBJ2-7, with a tentative D call TRBD1 (6 bases). There are 14 residues in the CDR3. The V and J ends lost 0 bases and 0 bases respectively, with 9 bases between them. Germline lookup yields CDR1 GTSNPN and CDR2 SVGIG (reference sequence). DNA of the CDR3: TGTGCCTGGAGTGTGACAGGTCCCTCCTACGAGCAGTACTTC. Translated, it gives CAWSVTGPSYEQYF.

The CDR3 region has the DNA TGCAGTGCTAGTGCCCCGAGAGATAGCGGGACAAGAAACGAGCAGTACTTC. Translating it yields CSASAPRDSGTRNEQYF. The chain combines TRBV20-1 with TRBJ2-7; TRBD2 matches at 8 bases. The CDR3 covers 17 residues. V gave up 3 bases and J gave up 5 bases; unmatched junction bases: 18. Germline V gene data show CDR1 as DFQATT and CDR2 as SNEGSKA (reference sequence).

The J gene is TRBJ1-1, the V gene TRBV7-2; TRBD1 aligns across 9 bases. The germline V gene has CDR1 SGHTA and CDR2 FQGNSA. With 5 bases clipped from V and 1 base from J, the junction kept 5 bases outside the gene matches. The CDR3 is 15 residues long. The CDR3 DNA follows: TGTGCCAGCAGCGCCACGGGACAGGGGAACACTGAAGCTTTCTTT. This codes for CASSATGQGNTEAFF.

V is TRBV9 and J is TRBJ2-7, with 9 bases lining up with TRBD1. Germline values: CDR1 SGDLS, CDR2 YYNGEE. The CDR3 sequence is 16 residues long. After removal of 0 bases from V and 6 bases from J, the junction contained 10 bases not matched to a gene. The DNA of the CDR3 is TGTGCCAGCAGCGTAGCCGAGGGGGGACAGGGCCTCGAGCAGTACTTC. Its translation: CASSVAEGGQGLEQYF.

This chain joins TRBV19 and TRBJ1-3; perhaps TRBD1 as D (5 bases). CDR1 LNHDA and CDR2 SQIVND come from the germline V gene (reference sequence). The CDR3 is 13 amino acids. V lost 5 bases to trimming and J lost 2 bases, with 7 bases between them. The CDR3 reads CASSPTAGNTIYF. In nucleotides, the CDR3 is TGTGCCAGTAGTCCGACAGCTGGAAACACCATATATTTT.

The rearrangement joins TRBV2 to TRBJ2-1, with 8 bases identical to TRBD1. Germline-derived CDR1 and CDR2 are SNHLY and FYNNEI. The CDR3 consists of 15 residues. Germline trimming cut 3 bases from V and 7 bases from J; bases unmatched to any gene: 8. The CDR3 here is CASSEETGASNEQFF. CDR3 sequence (DNA): TGTGCCAGCAGTGAGGAGACAGGGGCCTCTAATGAGCAGTTCTTC.

The rearrangement links TRBV9 to TRBJ1-1; D ambiguous. With 0 bases removed from V and 1 base from J, the gap between germline ends came to 4 bases. Germline lookup yields CDR1 SGDLS and CDR2 YYNGEE. CDR3 length: 13 residues. The CDR3 loop reads CASSVASNTEAFF. The CDR3 coding sequence is TGTGCCAGCAGCGTAGCGTCGAACACTGAAGCTTTCTTT.

V gene TRBV2 combines with J gene TRBJ1-5; D not certain. Germline V gene sequence: CDR1 SNHLY, CDR2 FYNNEI. V was shortened by 7 bases and J by 4 bases, with 14 bases between the two germline ends. This CDR3 spans 14 amino acids. The DNA for the CDR3 is TGTGCCAGCAAGGACCCAGGCCCAAATCAGCCCCAGCATTTT. It codes for CASKDPGPNQPQHF.

The chain couples TRBV7-8 to TRBJ2-2; TRBD1 is a possible D gene (6 bases). Deletions cut 2 bases from V and 3 bases from J, with 16 bases between. The CDR3 has 17 amino acids. Germline V lookup: CDR1 SGHVS, CDR2 FQNEAQ. This CDR3 is CASSLQLVGGDTGELFF. Written as DNA, the CDR3 is TGTGCCAGCAGCTTACAACTAGTAGGGGGAGACACCGGGGAGCTGTTTTTT.

The gene calls are TRBV5-1 and TRBJ2-2, with D perhaps matching TRBD1 (6 bases). The CDR3 covers 14 residues. Trimming took off 2 bases at V and 8 bases at J, with 13 bases between the two ends. From germline, CDR1 is SGHRS and CDR2 YFSETQ. CDR3 loop: CASSFTGYSGELFF. The DNA of the CDR3 is TGCGCCAGCAGCTTTACAGGGTACTCGGGGGAGCTGTTTTTT. The variable domain in full, with the rest retrieved from reference TRBV5-1 and TRBJ2-2, is KAGVTQTPRYLIKTRGQQVTLSCSPISGHRSVSWYQQTPGQGLQFLFEYFSETQRNKGNFPGRFSGRQFSNSRSEMNVSTLELGDSALYLCASSFTGYSGELFFGEGSRLTVL.

This chain connects TRBV9 to TRBJ1-1; D is possibly TRBD1 (5 bases). CDR3 length: 15 residues. Trimming removed 8 bases at V and 2 bases at J, with 19 bases between. Germline values: CDR1 SGDLS, CDR2 YYNGEE. The CDR3 spells CASQAPGWVNTEAFF. CDR3 DNA sequence: TGTGCCAGTCAGGCCCCAGGGTGGGTCAACACTGAAGCTTTCTTT. Together with reference TRBV9 and TRBJ1-1, the CDR3 gives the full variable domain: DSGVTQTPKHLITATGQRVTLRCSPRSGDLSVYWYQQSLDQGLQFLIQYYNGEERAKGNILERFSAQQFPDLHSELNLSSLELGDSALYFCASQAPGWVNTEAFFGQGTRLTVV.

V usage is TRBV18 and J usage is TRBJ2-2; D ambiguous. The CDR3 runs to 12 residues. Looked up from germline, CDR1 is KGHSH and CDR2 is LQKENI. With 6 bases removed from V and 4 bases from J, the gap between germline ends came to 6 bases. The CDR3 reads CASSRVTGELFF. The CDR3 DNA reads TGTGCCAGCTCGCGAGTCACCGGGGAGCTGTTTTTT. The whole variable domain, remainder taken from reference TRBV18 and TRBJ2-2, is NAGVMQNPRHLVRRRGQEARLRCSPMKGHSHVYWYRQLPEEGLKFMVYLQKENIIDESGMPKERFSAEFPKEGPSILRIQQVVRGDSAAYFCASSRVTGELFFGEGSRLTVL.

The chain carries TRBV10-3 and TRBJ1-2; D may be TRBD1 (5 bases). Germline values: CDR1 ENHRY, CDR2 SYGVKD. V was cut by 6 bases and J by 4 bases, with 30 bases left in between. The CDR3 is made up of 19 amino acids. Here the CDR3 DNA reads TGTGCCATCAGCGAGGCACTAAGGCTCCAGGGAACCTATGCCTATGGCTACACCTTC. Protein: CAISEALRLQGTYAYGYTF.

This rearrangement joins TRBV28 to TRBJ2-5; 7 bases align to TRBD2. V trimming: 2 bases; J trimming: 1 base; junction bases outside the gene matches: 10. This CDR3 spans 17 amino acids. Germline values: CDR1 MDHEN, CDR2 SYDVKM. This chain's CDR3 is CASSLGPLASTQETQYF. CDR3 nucleotide sequence: TGTGCCAGCAGTTTAGGGCCACTAGCGAGTACCCAAGAGACCCAGTACTTC.

V usage is TRBV9 and J usage is TRBJ1-1; D is possibly TRBD1 (5 bases). Germline loops: CDR1 SGDLS, CDR2 YYNGEE. Trimming left V 0 bases short and J 1 base short, with 7 bases between. The CDR3 is 14 residues long. CDR3 DNA sequence: TGTGCCAGCAGCGTAGGCGACAGGAACACTGAAGCTTTCTTT. This sequence encodes CASSVGDRNTEAFF.

The J gene is TRBJ2-7, the V gene TRBV11-1; D possibly corresponds to TRBD1 (6 bases). CDR3 length: 15 amino acids. Germline CDR1 and CDR2: SGHAT and FQDESV (reference sequence). Trimming removed 3 bases at V and 4 bases at J, with 16 bases between. The CDR3 DNA sequence: TGTGCCAGCAGCTTCCGACAGGATCCTGTTTACGAGCAGTACTTC. It yields the protein CASSFRQDPVYEQYF.

The chain is built from TRBV7-9 and TRBJ1-4; TRBD1 matches 9 bases. CDR3 length equals 19 residues. Germline V gene lookup returns CDR1 SEHNR and CDR2 FQNEAQ (reference sequence). J lost 7 bases, V lost 4 bases, and 19 bases had no gene match. CDR3 in DNA: TGTGCCAGCAGCTCGACGCCGGGACAGGGAGTGAGCAGGGGTGAAAAACTGTTTTTT. Amino acid sequence: CASSSTPGQGVSRGEKLFF.

CDR3 sequence reads: CASSGRPSGEQFF. CDR3 nucleotides: TGCGCCAGCTCAGGTCGTCCTAGCGGTGAGCAGTTCTTC. The chain carries TRBV4-3 and TRBJ2-1, with 7 positions matching TRBD2. CDR3 length equals 13 residues. The V and J ends lost 8 bases and 9 bases, in that order; junction bases with no gene match: 10. Germline V CDR1 and CDR2: LGHNA, YSLEER.

The J gene is TRBJ1-5, the V gene TRBV5-1; no reliable D call. Germline CDR1 reads SGHRS; CDR2 reads YFSETQ. The CDR3 has 11 amino acids. The V end was cut by 0 bases, the J end by 15 bases, with 10 bases between. Here the CDR3 reads CASSLAAFRHF. As DNA, the CDR3 is TGCGCCAGCAGCTTGGCGGCCTTTAGGCATTTT.